Below, one T cell receptor (beta chain) is given with its context. The record originates from a study of blood T cell repertoires in COVID-19. Under the authors' procedure: Estimation of nucleated cell counts relied on the amplification of reference gene primers. Repertoires were generated with immunoSEQ multiplex PCR, while TCRdb's copy carries only in-frame clones and drops some. V and J calls plus clone size are reproduced from that table; the DNA served to infer D and trimming. The sample gives 120,000 or so clones, 85% of which show up once; roughly a quarter is in the top ten. V was shortened by 7 bases and J by 0 bases, with 10 bases between the two germline ends. The germline V gene encodes CDR1 LNHDA and CDR2 SQIVND (reference sequence). The CDR3 consists of 14 residues.

This sequence was found in a woman aged 80 or over with acute or convalescent COVID-19. Material: peripheral blood. The chain couples TRBV19 to TRBJ1-3, with D unresolved. The CDR3 protein is CASKEQHSGNTIYF. CDR3 coding DNA: TGTGCCAGTAAGGAACAGCACTCTGGAAACACCATATATTTT. Full variable domain (missing parts from reference TRBV19 and TRBJ1-3): DGGITQSPKYLFRKEGQNVTLSCEQNLNHDAMYWYRQDPGQGLRLIYYSQIVNDFQKGDIAEGYSVSREKKESFPLTVTSAQKNPTAFYLCASKEQHSGNTIYFGEGSWLTVV.